This entry lists 14 T cell receptor beta chains sequenced from one sample in a study of CD8 T cells in ankylosing spondylitis (dated by TCRdb to about 2017). To prepare the library, 5' RACE was applied. Sequencing instrument: Illumina HiSeq 2500. TCRdb trimmed public reads at Q25 via fastp, called clones via MiXCR and kept in-frame beta chains. Every CDR3 protein is listed once, alongside the most common genes and DNA of its rows. Across this sample there are 500,000 to 550,000 distinct CDR3 sequences, with roughly 13% seen only once. Over 6.5% of the sample rests with the top ten. Their target antigens are unknown. The investigation overall reported the following: Blood from ankylosing spondylitis patients appeared to be characterized by a TCR beta motif made up of 8 or 9 highly homologous amino acid variants.

Sample: blood, either unsorted or a sorted T cell fraction (not recorded which). The origin of the receptors is a male donor with ankylosing spondylitis.

This clonotype appeared a few times. J is TRBJ2-7 and V is TRBV2; 7 bases are shared with TRBD1. J lost 4 bases, V lost 8 bases, and 8 bases had no gene match. CDR1 SNHLY and CDR2 FYNNEI come from the germline V gene. This CDR3 comprises 13 residues. DNA for the CDR3: TGTGCCAGCGGAAGACAGGGATTGTACGAGCAGTACTTC. It yields the protein CASGRQGLYEQYF.

This clonotype showed up just a few times. Here the CDR3 DNA reads TGTGCCAGCACTGGGAGCAATCAGCCCCAGCATTTT. This encodes CASTGSNQPQHF. J is TRBJ1-5 and V is TRBV6-1; D unclear. The V gene's germline CDR1 is MNHNS and CDR2 SASEGT. This CDR3 has 12 residues. Trimming removed 7 bases at V and 1 base at J, with 5 bases between.

This clonotype was observed a few times. A much bigger clone sits one base away, suggesting this may be a read error. The chain is built from TRBV3-1 and TRBJ2-5; D remains ambiguous. CDR1 LGHDT and CDR2 YNNKEL come from the germline V gene (reference sequence). Trimming removed 2 bases at V and 5 bases at J, with 6 bases between. CDR3 length equals 12 residues. The DNA for the CDR3 is TGTGCCAGCAGCCAAATTGGGGAGACCCAGTACTTC. Its translation is CASSQIGETQYF.

This clonotype was counted between two and nine times. V usage is TRBV5-8 and J usage is TRBJ2-3; TRBD2 aligns across 16 bases. The CDR3 is made up of 16 amino acids. After removal of 4 bases from V and 4 bases from J, the junction contained 3 bases not matched to a gene. Germline CDR1 SGHTS, CDR2 YDEGEE. The CDR3 DNA reads TGTGCCAGCAGCGCGGGACTAGCGGGAGGGCCAGATACGCAGTATTTT. This codes for CASSAGLAGGPDTQYF. The whole variable domain, filled in from reference TRBV5-8 and TRBJ2-3, reads EAGVTQSPTHLIKTRGQQATLRCSPISGHTSVYWYQQALGLGLQFLLWYDEGEERNRGNFPPRFSGRQFPNYSSELNVNALELEDSALYLCASSAGLAGGPDTQYFGPGTRLTVL.

This chain's CDR3 is CASSLEAGAEAFF. The CDR3 region has the DNA TGCGCCAGCAGCTTGGAGGCCGGGGCTGAAGCTTTCTTT. V is TRBV5-1 and J is TRBJ1-1; D gene uncertain. Germline CDR1 and CDR2: SGHRS and YFSETQ. The V end was cut by 0 bases, the J end by 6 bases, with 9 bases between. CDR3 length: 13 residues.

This clonotype occurred many times. J is TRBJ2-4 and V is TRBV7-9, with D possibly TRBD2 on 5 matching bases. Germline assignment: CDR1 SEHNR and CDR2 FQNEAQ (reference sequence). There are 13 residues in the CDR3. V lost 1 base and J 9 bases, leaving 10 bases between the germline ends. CDR3 loop: CASSLGTVGIQYF. In DNA, the CDR3 is TGTGCCAGCAGCTTAGGGACTGTTGGCATTCAGTACTTC.

This clonotype was seen a handful of times. The rearrangement links TRBV7-9 to TRBJ2-7; TRBD2 matches 10 bases. Germline loops: CDR1 SEHNR, CDR2 FQNEAQ (reference sequence). After removal of 8 bases from V and 3 bases from J, the junction contained 7 bases not matched to a gene. This CDR3 spans 14 amino acids. The CDR3 DNA follows: TGTGCCAGCGGCACTAGCGGGGACTTCTACGAGCAGTACTTC. This translates into CASGTSGDFYEQYF. The full variable domain, its missing parts supplied by reference TRBV7-9 and TRBJ2-7, is DTGVSQNPRHKITKRGQNVTFRCDPISEHNRLYWYRQTLGQGPEFLTYFQNEAQLEKSRLLSDRFSAERPKGSFSTLEIQRTEQGDSAMYLCASGTSGDFYEQYFGPGTRLTVT.

This chain links TRBV15 with TRBJ2-2; D unclear. Trimming shortened V by 4 bases and J by 2 bases, and 14 bases separated the two germline ends. This CDR3 contains 16 residues. Germline assignment: CDR1 LNHNV and CDR2 YYDKDF (reference sequence). The CDR3 bases are TGTGCCACCAGCAACGAAGGATCGATCAACACCGGGGAGCTGTTTTTT. This sequence encodes CATSNEGSINTGELFF.

This clonotype was observed a few times. This chain uses TRBV2 with TRBJ2-7, with 7 positions matching TRBD1. Germline CDR1 and CDR2: SNHLY and FYNNEI. Germline trimming cut 6 bases from V and 3 bases from J; bases unmatched to any gene: 8. The CDR3 runs 14 residues. This chain's CDR3 is CASSLTGTVYEQYF. For the CDR3, the DNA is TGTGCCAGCAGCCTGACCGGGACAGTCTACGAGCAGTACTTC.

The chain has TRBV18 and TRBJ2-3, with D tentatively TRBD2 (6 bases). The V end lost 3 bases, the J end lost 1 base, and 11 bases lay between the germline ends. The CDR3 covers 15 residues. Germline values: CDR1 KGHSH, CDR2 LQKENI. CDR3 sequence reads: CASSPRDSGTDTQYF. For the CDR3, the DNA is TGTGCCAGCTCACCTCGGGACTCCGGCACAGATACGCAGTATTTT.

At least ten counts were recorded for this clonotype. This chain links TRBV7-7 with TRBJ2-3; 13 bases agree with TRBD2. This CDR3 has 18 amino acids. Germline V gene lookup returns CDR1 SSHAT and CDR2 FNYEAQ (reference sequence). J was trimmed by 1 base and V by 6 bases; bases with no gene match: 10. The CDR3 bases are TGTGCCAGCAGTTCCGGGACTAGCGGGAAATGGGGCACAGATACGCAGTATTTT. Encoded protein: CASSSGTSGKWGTDTQYF.

This clonotype was seen many times. The rearrangement uses TRBV5-1 and TRBJ2-2, with D tentatively TRBD1 or TRBD2 (5 bases each). CDR1 SGHRS and CDR2 YFSETQ come from the germline V gene. The CDR3 sequence is 13 residues long. The V end lost 5 bases, the J end lost 6 bases, and 11 bases lay between the germline ends. CDR3 DNA: TGCGCCAGCAGTCCAGGGAGATCCGGGGAGCTGTTTTTT. This gives the protein CASSPGRSGELFF.

This clonotype was found many times. The J gene is TRBJ2-7, the V gene TRBV20-1; D may correspond to TRBD1 or TRBD2 (5 bases each). This CDR3 region has 13 residues. Germline loops: CDR1 DFQATT, CDR2 SNEGSKA (reference sequence). Trimming cost V 6 bases and J 2 bases, with 14 bases left between them. The CDR3 region has the DNA TGCAGTGCCTTGGGGGAGATAGCCTACGAGCAGTACTTC. It is translated as CSALGEIAYEQYF.

This clonotype was counted a few times. The chain has TRBV19 and TRBJ2-1; no clear D. This CDR3 comprises 15 residues. Germline CDR1 reads LNHDA; CDR2 reads SQIVND (reference sequence). Trimming shortened V by 1 base and J by 0 bases, and 7 bases separated the two germline ends. The CDR3: CASSIAHGSYNEQFF. Written as DNA, the CDR3 is TGTGCCAGTAGTATAGCCCACGGCTCCTACAATGAGCAGTTCTTC.